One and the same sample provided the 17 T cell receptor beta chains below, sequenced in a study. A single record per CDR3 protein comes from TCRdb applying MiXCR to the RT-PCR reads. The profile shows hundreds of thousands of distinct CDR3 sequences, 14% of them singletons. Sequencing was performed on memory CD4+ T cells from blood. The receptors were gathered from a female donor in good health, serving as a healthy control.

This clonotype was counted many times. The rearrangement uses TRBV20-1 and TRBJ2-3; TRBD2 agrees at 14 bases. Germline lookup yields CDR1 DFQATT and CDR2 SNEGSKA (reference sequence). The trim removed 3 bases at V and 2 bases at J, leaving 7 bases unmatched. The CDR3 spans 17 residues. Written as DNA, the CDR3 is TGCAGTGCTAGCCGAGGACTAGCGGGAGGCGTCACAGATACGCAGTATTTT. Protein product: CSASRGLAGGVTDTQYF.

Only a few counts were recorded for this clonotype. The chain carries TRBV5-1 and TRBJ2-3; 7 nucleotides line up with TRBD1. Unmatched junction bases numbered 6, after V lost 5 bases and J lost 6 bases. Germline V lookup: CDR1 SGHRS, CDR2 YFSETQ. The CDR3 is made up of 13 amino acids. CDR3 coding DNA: TGCGCCAGCAGGGACAGGCCCATTGATACGCAGTATTTT. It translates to CASRDRPIDTQYF.

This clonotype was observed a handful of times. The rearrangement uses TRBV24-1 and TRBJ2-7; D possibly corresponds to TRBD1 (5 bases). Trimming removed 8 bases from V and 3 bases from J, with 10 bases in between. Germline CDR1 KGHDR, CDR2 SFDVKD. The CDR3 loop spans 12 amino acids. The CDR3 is CATMGPFYEQYF. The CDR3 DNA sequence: TGTGCCACCATGGGGCCTTTCTACGAGCAGTACTTC.

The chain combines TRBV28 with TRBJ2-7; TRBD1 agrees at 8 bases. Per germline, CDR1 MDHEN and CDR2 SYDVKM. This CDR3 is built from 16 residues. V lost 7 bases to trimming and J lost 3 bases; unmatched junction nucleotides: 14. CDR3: CASTSSLWTGNYEQYF. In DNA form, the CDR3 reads TGTGCCAGCACCAGTTCCCTTTGGACAGGGAACTACGAGCAGTACTTC.

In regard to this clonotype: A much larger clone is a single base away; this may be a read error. CDR3 protein: CASSHSEQASYNEQFF. DNA of the CDR3: TGTGCCAGCAGCCATTCTGAACAGGCATCCTACAATGAGCAGTTCTTC. J is TRBJ2-1 and V is TRBV4-2; maybe TRBD1 (5 bases). V gave up 3 bases and J gave up 1 base, with 13 bases separating them. Germline V gene sequence: CDR1 LGHNA, CDR2 YNFKEQ. CDR3 length equals 16 residues.

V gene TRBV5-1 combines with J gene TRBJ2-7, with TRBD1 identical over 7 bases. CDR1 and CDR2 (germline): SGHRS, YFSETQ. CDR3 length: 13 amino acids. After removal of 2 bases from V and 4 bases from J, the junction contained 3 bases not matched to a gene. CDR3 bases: TGCGCCAGCAGCTTTCGACAGGGATACGAGCAGTACTTC. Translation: CASSFRQGYEQYF.

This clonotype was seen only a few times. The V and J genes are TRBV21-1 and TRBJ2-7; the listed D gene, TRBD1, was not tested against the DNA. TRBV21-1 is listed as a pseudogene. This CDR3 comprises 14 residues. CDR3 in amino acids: CASQLYRKAHEQYF. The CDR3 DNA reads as TGTGCCAGTCAACTATACAGGAAGGCCCACGAGCAGTACTTC.

CDR3 sequence: CASSPTGGRGNQPQHF. CDR3 sequence (DNA): TGTGCCAGCAGTCCGACAGGGGGTAGGGGCAATCAGCCCCAGCATTTT. The V and J genes are TRBV6-5 and TRBJ1-5; 9 nucleotides match TRBD1. Trimming took 5 bases from V and 2 from J; bases not matched to a gene: 7. There are 16 residues in the CDR3. CDR1 is MNHEY, CDR2 SVGAGI, per germline.

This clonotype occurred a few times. CDR3 residues: CATSRDIYEQYF. CDR3 DNA: TGTGCCACCAGCAGAGATATCTACGAGCAGTACTTC. The J gene is TRBJ2-7, the V gene TRBV15; D is undetermined. Trimming cost V 0 bases and J 3 bases, with 3 bases left between them. The CDR3 length is 12 residues. Per germline, CDR1 LNHNV and CDR2 YYDKDF (reference sequence). Complete variable domain (other parts from reference TRBV15 and TRBJ2-7): DAMVIQNPRYQVTQFGKPVTLSCSQTLNHNVMYWYQQKSSQAPKLLFHYYDKDFNNEADTPDNFQSRRPNTSFCFLDIRSPGLGDTAMYLCATSRDIYEQYFGPGTRLTVT.

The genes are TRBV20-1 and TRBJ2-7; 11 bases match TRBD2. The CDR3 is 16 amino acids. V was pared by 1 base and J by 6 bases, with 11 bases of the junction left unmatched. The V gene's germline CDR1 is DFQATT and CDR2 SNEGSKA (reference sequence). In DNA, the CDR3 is TGCAGTGCTAGAGGTACCTCCGGGACTAGCGGATTCGAGCAGTACTTC. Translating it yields CSARGTSGTSGFEQYF.

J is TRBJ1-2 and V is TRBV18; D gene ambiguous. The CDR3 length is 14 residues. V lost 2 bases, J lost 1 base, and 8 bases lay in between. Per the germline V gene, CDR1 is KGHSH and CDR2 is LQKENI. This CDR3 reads CASSPGSYNYGYTF. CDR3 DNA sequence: TGTGCCAGCTCACCAGGCAGCTATAACTATGGCTACACCTTC.

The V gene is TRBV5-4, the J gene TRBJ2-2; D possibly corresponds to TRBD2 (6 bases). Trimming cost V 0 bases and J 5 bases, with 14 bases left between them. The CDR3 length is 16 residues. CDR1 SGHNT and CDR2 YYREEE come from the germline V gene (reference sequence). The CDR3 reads CASSLGWTMETGELFF. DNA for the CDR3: TGTGCCAGCAGCTTGGGATGGACTATGGAGACCGGGGAGCTGTTTTTT.

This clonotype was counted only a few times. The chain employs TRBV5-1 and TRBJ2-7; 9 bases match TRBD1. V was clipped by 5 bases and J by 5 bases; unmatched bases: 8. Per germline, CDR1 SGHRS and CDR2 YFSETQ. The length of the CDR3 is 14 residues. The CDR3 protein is CASSDGDRVNEQYF. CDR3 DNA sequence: TGCGCCAGCAGTGACGGGGACAGGGTAAACGAGCAGTACTTC.

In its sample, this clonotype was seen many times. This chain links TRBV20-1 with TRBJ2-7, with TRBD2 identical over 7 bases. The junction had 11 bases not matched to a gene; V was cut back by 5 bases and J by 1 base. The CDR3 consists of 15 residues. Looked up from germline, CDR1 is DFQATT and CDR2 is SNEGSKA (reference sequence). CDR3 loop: CSALNLAAASYEQYF. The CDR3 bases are TGCAGTGCTTTAAACCTAGCGGCAGCTTCCTACGAGCAGTACTTC.

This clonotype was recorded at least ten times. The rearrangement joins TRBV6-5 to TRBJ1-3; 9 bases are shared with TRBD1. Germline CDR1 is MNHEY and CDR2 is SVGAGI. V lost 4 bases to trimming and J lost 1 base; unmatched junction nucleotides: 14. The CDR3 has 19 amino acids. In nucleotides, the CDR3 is TGTGCCAGCAGTTCGGACAGGGGTGGAGTAGGGTGGTCTGGAAACACCATATATTTT. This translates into CASSSDRGGVGWSGNTIYF.

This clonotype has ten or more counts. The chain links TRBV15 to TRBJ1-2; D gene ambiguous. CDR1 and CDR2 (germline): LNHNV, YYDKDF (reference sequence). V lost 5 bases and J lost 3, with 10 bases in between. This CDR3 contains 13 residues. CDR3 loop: CATSPGTYYGYTF. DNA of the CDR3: TGTGCCACCAGCCCCGGCACCTACTATGGCTACACCTTC.

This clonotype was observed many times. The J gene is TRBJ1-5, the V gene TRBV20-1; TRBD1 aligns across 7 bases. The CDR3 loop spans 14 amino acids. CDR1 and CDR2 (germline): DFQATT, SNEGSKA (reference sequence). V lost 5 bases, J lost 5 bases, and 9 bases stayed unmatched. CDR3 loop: CSAGGTVPDQPQHF. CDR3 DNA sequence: TGCAGTGCTGGCGGGACAGTTCCGGATCAGCCCCAGCATTTT.